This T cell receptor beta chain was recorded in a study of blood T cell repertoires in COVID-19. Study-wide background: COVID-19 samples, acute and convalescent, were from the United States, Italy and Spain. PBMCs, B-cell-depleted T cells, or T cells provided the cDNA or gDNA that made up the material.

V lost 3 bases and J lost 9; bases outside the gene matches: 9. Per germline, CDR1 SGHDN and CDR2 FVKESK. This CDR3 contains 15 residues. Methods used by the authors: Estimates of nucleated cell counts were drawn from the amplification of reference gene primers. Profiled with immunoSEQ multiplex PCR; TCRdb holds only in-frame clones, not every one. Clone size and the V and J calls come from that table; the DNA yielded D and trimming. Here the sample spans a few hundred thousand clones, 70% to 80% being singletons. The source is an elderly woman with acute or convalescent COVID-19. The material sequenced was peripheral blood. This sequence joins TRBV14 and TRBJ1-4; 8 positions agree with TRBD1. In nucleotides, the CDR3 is TGTGCCAGCAGCCAGAGGGGCAGGGGGCATCAAAAACTGTTTTTT. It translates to CASSQRGRGHQKLFF.